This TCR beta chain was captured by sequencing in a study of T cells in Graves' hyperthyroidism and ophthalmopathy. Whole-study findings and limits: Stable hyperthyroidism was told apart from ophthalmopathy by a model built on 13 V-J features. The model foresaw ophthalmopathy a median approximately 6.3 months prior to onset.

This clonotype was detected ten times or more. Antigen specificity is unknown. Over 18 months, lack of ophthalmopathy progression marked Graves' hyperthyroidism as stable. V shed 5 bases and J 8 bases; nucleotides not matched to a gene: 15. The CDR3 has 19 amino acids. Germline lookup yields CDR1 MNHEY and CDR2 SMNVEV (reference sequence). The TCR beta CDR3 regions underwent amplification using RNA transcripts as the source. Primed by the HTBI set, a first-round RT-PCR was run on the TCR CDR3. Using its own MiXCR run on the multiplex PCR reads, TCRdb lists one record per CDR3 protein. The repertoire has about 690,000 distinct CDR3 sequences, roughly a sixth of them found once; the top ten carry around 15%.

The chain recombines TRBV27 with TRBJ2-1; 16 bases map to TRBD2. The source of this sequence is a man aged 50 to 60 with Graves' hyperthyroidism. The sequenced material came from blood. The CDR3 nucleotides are TGTGCCAGCAGTCCCCCAGGGGGTGGGACTAGCGGGAGGGCCCATGAGCAGTTCTTC. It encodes CASSPPGGGTSGRAHEQFF.